The 29 T cell receptor beta chains listed next were all sequenced from one sample in a study of CD4 T cells in relation to SARS-CoV-2 and coronaviruses. Which antigens these TCRs recognize remains unknown. Unexposed donor CD4+ T cells date from about 2011-2018, before the COVID-19 pandemic. The cells were cultured for 10 days before CD4+ T cells were isolated. The table came from immunoSEQ multiplex PCR; TCRdb's copy has only in-frame clones and leaves some out. The sample carries about 26,000 clones, 75% to 80% recorded once. The sample taken for sequencing was CD4+ T cells from PBMCs, cultured in vitro. The receptors originated from a human donor in good health.

CDR3 in DNA: TGTGCCAGCAGTGAAGTGGGGCTTGAGGGCTACACCTTC. Translated, it gives CASSEVGLEGYTF. This chain connects TRBV2 to TRBJ1-2; D might be TRBD1 (5 bases). The ends were cut back, 1 base at V and 8 bases at J, with 11 bases in the middle. Germline V gene data show CDR1 as SNHLY and CDR2 as FYNNEI. The CDR3 has 13 amino acids.

V usage is TRBV5-1 and J usage is TRBJ2-6; TRBD1 is a possible D gene (5 bases). CDR1 is SGHRS, CDR2 YFSETQ, per germline. V gave up 0 bases and J gave up 0 bases, with 7 bases separating them. The CDR3 runs 16 residues. The CDR3 loop is CASSLAGPSGANVLTF. The CDR3 DNA is TGCGCCAGCAGCTTGGCAGGGCCCTCTGGGGCCAACGTCCTGACTTTC.

This clone was seen only a few times. The chain has TRBV6-4 and TRBJ1-1; 7 bases are shared with TRBD1. V lost 4 bases to trimming and J lost 11 bases; unmatched junction nucleotides: 13. The CDR3 loop spans 14 amino acids. Per the germline V gene, CDR1 is MRHNA and CDR2 is SNTAGT. DNA for the CDR3: TGTGCCAGCAGTGCTTCCAGGGGGGCAGGGTGGGCTTTCTTT. It translates to CASSASRGAGWAFF.

This chain uses TRBV6-1 with TRBJ2-7, with a possible D match to TRBD1 (6 bases). V lost 1 base and J 3 bases, leaving 13 bases between the germline ends. Germline CDR1 MNHNS, CDR2 SASEGT. The CDR3 is made up of 15 amino acids. CDR3 DNA sequence: TGTGCCAGCAGTGAAGAACAGGGTTGGGGCTACGAGCAGTACTTC. Translating gives CASSEEQGWGYEQYF.

The chain combines TRBV6-5 with TRBJ1-2, with D hard to call. Trimming took off 0 bases at V and 0 bases at J, with 8 bases between the two ends. This CDR3 is 15 amino acids long. Looked up from germline, CDR1 is MNHEY and CDR2 is SVGAGI. The CDR3 loop is CASSYSTPTNYGYTF. CDR3 DNA sequence: TGTGCCAGCAGTTACTCGACACCCACTAACTATGGCTACACCTTC.

This chain uses TRBV9 with TRBJ1-6; D possibly corresponds to TRBD1 (6 bases). In germline, CDR1 is SGDLS, CDR2 YYNGEE. This CDR3 comprises 18 residues. V was shortened by 0 bases and J by 0 bases, with 13 bases between the two germline ends. The CDR3 DNA sequence: TGTGCCAGCAGCGTAGCGGCCGACAGGAGCTCCTATAATTCACCCCTCCACTTT. Translation gives CASSVAADRSSYNSPLHF.

The chain uses TRBV19 and TRBJ1-2; TRBD1 matches 7 bases. Unmatched junction bases numbered 15, after V lost 5 bases and J lost 6 bases. The CDR3 runs to 16 residues. CDR1 and CDR2 (germline): LNHDA, SQIVND (reference sequence). CDR3 nucleotides: TGTGCCAGTAGTGCCCGAAGACAGGGTTATACGAATGGCTACACCTTC. Its protein product is CASSARRQGYTNGYTF.

The chain links TRBV6-2 or TRBV6-3 to TRBJ2-3; 7 nucleotides agree with TRBD2. In germline, CDR1 is MNHEY, CDR2 SVGEGT. The V segment lost 6 bases and the J segment 5 bases; nucleotides outside the gene matches: 11. The CDR3 runs 15 residues. The CDR3 reads CASSRQGLLIDTQYF. The DNA of the CDR3 is TGTGCCAGCAGCCGCCAGGGACTACTCATAGATACGCAGTATTTT.

The J gene is TRBJ1-2, the V gene TRBV21-1; TRBD1 is taken as the D call from the table, unchecked against the DNA. TRBV21-1 is an annotated pseudogene. CDR3 length: 17 residues. DNA of the CDR3: TGTGCCAGCAGTATAGGGTGGAGAAGGGGGATGTATGGGGGCTACACCTTC. Translating it yields CASSIGWRRGMYGGYTF.

The chain links TRBV2 to TRBJ1-2; 9 bases map to TRBD1. Germline assignment: CDR1 SNHLY and CDR2 FYNNEI. V lost 7 bases and J lost 4; bases outside the gene matches: 1. CDR3 length: 12 amino acids. CDR3 sequence: CASKTGGYGYTF. In DNA form, the CDR3 reads TGTGCCAGCAAGACAGGGGGCTATGGCTACACCTTC. The complete variable domain, with remaining parts taken from reference TRBV2 and TRBJ1-2, reads EPEVTQTPSHQVTQMGQEVILRCVPISNHLYFYWYRQILGQKVEFLVSFYNNEISEKSEIFDDQFSVERPDGSNFTLKIRSTKLEDSAMYFCASKTGGYGYTFGSGTRLTVV.

The chain joins TRBV19 to TRBJ1-4; D is unclear. CDR3 length: 15 amino acids. Germline CDR1 is LNHDA and CDR2 is SQIVND (reference sequence). The ends were cut back, 4 bases at V and 2 bases at J, with 11 bases in the middle. CDR3 loop: CASSNLQLTNEKLFF. In DNA, the CDR3 is TGTGCCAGTAGTAATCTACAGCTTACTAATGAAAAACTGTTTTTT. Full variable domain (rest looked up from reference TRBV19 and TRBJ1-4): DGGITQSPKYLFRKEGQNVTLSCEQNLNHDAMYWYRQDPGQGLRLIYYSQIVNDFQKGDIAEGYSVSREKKESFPLTVTSAQKNPTAFYLCASSNLQLTNEKLFFGSGTQLSVL.

The V gene is TRBV19, the J gene TRBJ1-4, with 7 bases aligning to TRBD1. CDR3 length: 14 amino acids. Germline V gene lookup returns CDR1 LNHDA and CDR2 SQIVND (reference sequence). V shed 3 bases and J 4 bases; nucleotides not matched to a gene: 2. CDR3 bases: TGTGCCAGTAGTATTGGGGACAGTAATGAAAAACTGTTTTTT. Encoded protein: CASSIGDSNEKLFF.

The V gene is TRBV27, the J gene TRBJ1-2; TRBD1 is a possible D gene (6 bases). Trimming left V 5 bases short and J 8 bases short, with 15 bases between. The germline gives CDR1 MNHEY, CDR2 SMNVEV (reference sequence). The CDR3 has 13 amino acids. The CDR3 spells CASSGSIGGGYTF. The DNA for the CDR3 is TGTGCCAGCAGTGGGTCCATCGGGGGCGGCTACACCTTC.

This clone appeared a few times. The J gene is TRBJ1-5, the V gene TRBV2; no definite D call. CDR1 is SNHLY, CDR2 FYNNEI, per germline. Trimming removed 2 bases from V and 9 bases from J, with 14 bases in between. There are 14 residues in the CDR3. This CDR3 reads CASSEMALYGPQHF. The CDR3 DNA follows: TGTGCCAGCAGTGAAATGGCACTGTATGGGCCCCAGCATTTT.

This clone was detected once. The V call is TRBV6-2 or TRBV6-3, the J call TRBJ2-7, with a possible D match to TRBD2 (5 bases). Trimming pared 5 bases from V and 0 bases from J, leaving 14 bases between. The CDR3 is 15 residues long. Germline CDR1 reads MNHEY; CDR2 reads SVGEGT. Here the CDR3 reads CASSPRGGSSYEQYF. CDR3 in DNA: TGTGCCAGCAGTCCCCGTGGAGGAAGCTCCTACGAGCAGTACTTC.

The V call is TRBV6-2 or TRBV6-3, the J call TRBJ2-6, with a tentative D call TRBD1 (5 bases). The length of the CDR3 is 14 residues. Germline loops: CDR1 MNHEY, CDR2 SVGEGT. V lost 5 bases, J lost 4 bases, and 9 bases lay in between. This CDR3 reads CASSGALGANVLTF. In DNA, the CDR3 is TGTGCCAGCAGTGGGGCGCTCGGGGCCAACGTCCTGACTTTC.

The CDR3 DNA reads TGTGCCAGCAGCCCCCGGGGGGGCACCTACGAGCAGTACTTC. Its protein is CASSPRGGTYEQYF. The J gene is TRBJ2-7, the V gene TRBV3-1 (or the pseudogene TRBV3-2); 8 bases are a match to TRBD2. The CDR3 loop spans 14 amino acids. Trimming took 4 bases from V and 2 from J; bases not matched to a gene: 4. CDR1 and CDR2 from the germline V gene are LGHDT and YNNKEL (reference sequence).

The chain uses TRBV3-1 (or the pseudogene TRBV3-2) and TRBJ1-2; D is perhaps TRBD1 (6 bases). Germline-derived CDR1 and CDR2 are LGHDT and YNNKEL (reference sequence). The germline V and J ends were trimmed by 4 bases and 9 bases, with 15 bases remaining between them. This CDR3 spans 13 amino acids. The CDR3 sequence is CASSPQATGSYTF. The CDR3 nucleotides read TGTGCCAGCAGCCCTCAGGCCACAGGGAGCTACACCTTC.

The rearrangement joins TRBV11-2 to TRBJ2-3, with D uncertain. There are 11 residues in the CDR3. V was shortened by 5 bases and J by 5 bases, with 5 bases between the two germline ends. Germline V gene sequence: CDR1 SGHAT, CDR2 FQNNGV. The CDR3 bases are TGTGCCAGCAGCCCAGGAGATACGCAGTATTTT. Translated, it gives CASSPGDTQYF.

V usage is TRBV19 and J usage is TRBJ2-5; 8 nucleotides agree with TRBD1. This CDR3 has 15 residues. V was clipped by 5 bases and J by 4 bases; unmatched bases: 9. Germline-derived CDR1 and CDR2 are LNHDA and SQIVND (reference sequence). CDR3 loop: CASSASRQGSETQYF. DNA of the CDR3: TGTGCCAGTAGTGCTTCGAGACAGGGGTCAGAGACCCAGTACTTC.

The genes are TRBV5-1 and TRBJ2-1; D tentatively fits TRBD1 or TRBD2 (5 bases each). CDR1 is SGHRS, CDR2 YFSETQ, per germline. The CDR3 runs 14 residues. Trimming stripped 0 bases from V and 8 bases from J, with 12 bases between. For the CDR3, the DNA is TGCGCCAGCAGCTTGGATTCAGGGAGAGATGAGCAGTTCTTC. It encodes CASSLDSGRDEQFF.

The V gene is TRBV11-2, the J gene TRBJ1-4; D gene uncertain. CDR1 is SGHAT, CDR2 FQNNGV, per germline. The CDR3 is 14 amino acids. Trimming took off 0 bases at V and 7 bases at J, with 9 bases between the two ends. CDR3 protein: CASSLELGSEKLFF. CDR3 in DNA: TGTGCCAGCAGCTTAGAGTTAGGGTCTGAAAAACTGTTTTTT.

The chain employs TRBV13 and TRBJ2-3; 9 positions agree with TRBD1. The germline V gene has CDR1 PRHDT and CDR2 FYEKMQ (reference sequence). This CDR3 has 13 residues. The J segment lost 5 bases and the V segment lost 10 bases, leaving 7 bases of the junction unmatched. The CDR3 sequence is CATRGQGQDTQYF. The CDR3 DNA is TGTGCCACCCGGGGACAGGGACAAGATACGCAGTATTTT.

This clone came up a few times. CDR3 sequence reads: CASSLANEKLFF. In DNA, the CDR3 is TGTGCCAGCTCCCTGGCTAATGAAAAACTGTTTTTT. The J gene is TRBJ1-4, the V gene TRBV18; no clear D. In germline, CDR1 is KGHSH, CDR2 LQKENI. The CDR3 loop spans 12 amino acids. V was cut by 6 bases and J by 3 bases, with 5 bases left in between.

The chain links TRBV7-9 to TRBJ2-3; 12 bases match TRBD2. Germline V gene lookup returns CDR1 SEHNR and CDR2 FQNEAQ (reference sequence). The CDR3 has 17 residues. After removal of 3 bases from V and 6 bases from J, the junction contained 10 bases not matched to a gene. CDR3 DNA: TGTGCCAGCAGCTTCAAGGCTAGCGGGGGGGCTGGGGATACGCAGTATTTT. Translating it yields CASSFKASGGAGDTQYF.

V is TRBV5-8 and J is TRBJ2-3; the match to TRBD2 covers 9 bases. This CDR3 is built from 16 residues. V lost 5 bases and J lost 2; bases outside the gene matches: 9. Germline loops: CDR1 SGHTS, CDR2 YDEGEE. The CDR3 DNA reads as TGTGCCAGCAGTTCTCTTAGCGGGAGAAACACAGATACGCAGTATTTT. Protein product: CASSSLSGRNTDTQYF.

This clone was observed once. The V call is TRBV9, the J call TRBJ2-1, with 14 bases that match TRBD2. Germline loops: CDR1 SGDLS, CDR2 YYNGEE. Trimming at V came to 5 bases and at J to 6 bases, leaving 10 bases not matched to a gene. The CDR3 has 17 amino acids. CDR3 loop: CASSELGLAGGRNEQFF. Here the CDR3 DNA reads TGTGCCAGCAGTGAACTCGGACTAGCGGGAGGACGCAATGAGCAGTTCTTC.

The rearrangement uses TRBV6-2 or TRBV6-3 and TRBJ1-1; D is possibly TRBD1 (5 bases). The CDR3 runs 12 residues. Trimming removed 5 bases at V and 5 bases at J, with 9 bases between. Looked up from germline, CDR1 is MNHEY and CDR2 is SVGEGT. The CDR3 DNA reads TGTGCCAGCAGTATGGGGGGGACTGAAGCTTTCTTT. The encoded protein is CASSMGGTEAFF.

The genes are TRBV6-4 and TRBJ2-3, with D perhaps being TRBD1 or TRBD2 (5 bases each). V lost 3 bases, J lost 0 bases, and 10 bases lay in between. Looked up from germline, CDR1 is MRHNA and CDR2 is SNTAGT. The CDR3 has 15 residues. CDR3 loop: CASSEGTLSTDTQYF. CDR3 nucleotide sequence: TGTGCCAGCAGTGAAGGGACGCTCAGCACAGATACGCAGTATTTT.